A selection of T cell receptor beta chains follows, all from one sample in a study of beta chain features in type 1 diabetes. Repertoires were generated with immunoSEQ multiplex PCR, while TCRdb's copy carries only in-frame clones and drops some. The profile covers approximately 140,000 clones, with around 51% appearing a single time and 0.42% taken by the ten largest. The specimen sequenced was Tregs from blood. Every receptor here comes from a man between 18 and 35 years old in good health. The CDR3 runs from the conserved cysteine through the conserved F or W. A D gene is named only where the DNA matches it firmly. Clone size is shown for a subset of rows, as once, few, many or a class of expanded clone.

V gene	D gene	J gene	clone size	CDR3 DNA	CDR3 protein
TRBV7-9	.	TRBJ1-3	.	TGTGCCAGCAGCCCCCCCGGAGGGGCTGGAAACACCATATATTTT	CASSPPGGAGNTIYF
TRBV11-1	.	TRBJ2-3	few	TGTGCCAGCAGCCCAGGCACAGGGGGGGGCACAGATACGCAGTATTTT	CASSPGTGGGTDTQYF
TRBV30	TRBD2	TRBJ2-3	.	TGTGCCTGGAGTGGAAGACTAGCGGCCCGGTGGGGTACGCAGTATTTT	CAWSGRLAARWGTQYF
TRBV18	TRBD1	TRBJ2-3	once	TGTGCCAGCTCACCCGGGACAGCTAGCACAGATACGCAGTATTTT	CASSPGTASTDTQYF
TRBV10-3	.	TRBJ1-6	.	TGTGCCATCAGTGGCGACTTAGGGGTTTCACCCCTCCACTTT	CAISGDLGVSPLHF
TRBV7-2	.	TRBJ1-5	.	TGTGCCAGCAGCTTTCGGTCGGGGTGGAGGCAGCCCCAGCATTTT	CASSFRSGWRQPQHF
TRBV4-2	TRBD1	TRBJ1-2	.	TGTGCCAGCAGCCAAGATCTAGTAAGGGACAGGGGGGCTCTTAACTATGGCTACACCTTC	CASSQDLVRDRGALNYGYTF
TRBV11-1	TRBD1	TRBJ2-7	.	TGTGCCAGCAGCGCCCATCCGACAGGGGTATTCCACGAGCAGTACTTC	CASSAHPTGVFHEQYF
TRBV7-2	TRBD2	TRBJ2-1	.	TGTGCCAGCAGCTTATCAGCACTAGCGGCCTACAATGAGCAGTTCTTC	CASSLSALAAYNEQFF
TRBV6-1	TRBD1	TRBJ2-7	.	TGTGCCAGCACCGGACAGGGCGACGAGCAGTACTTC	CASTGQGDEQYF
TRBV15	.	TRBJ1-6	.	TGTGCCACCAGCAGCCATCGGACGGGGAGGTCACCCCTCCACTTT	CATSSHRTGRSPLHF
TRBV19	TRBD2	TRBJ2-1	few	TGTGCCAGTAGTTGGACTAGCGGGTCTCTCAACAATGAGCAGTTCTTC	CASSWTSGSLNNEQFF
TRBV6-5	.	TRBJ2-7	.	TGTGCCAGCAGGGACTGGTTAAGCTACGAGCAGTACTTC	CASRDWLSYEQYF
TRBV5-1	TRBD2	TRBJ2-1	few	TGCGCCAGCAGCCTTAGCGGGGGCTCCTACAATGAGCAGTTCTTC	CASSLSGGSYNEQFF
TRBV7-6	.	TRBJ1-2	.	TGTGCCAGCAGCTCTCGCCGGGGTTGGGGCTACACCTTC	CASSSRRGWGYTF
TRBV7-9	.	TRBJ1-4	.	TGTGCCAGCAGCTTAAGGTGGGGGCTCAATGAAAAACTGTTTTTT	CASSLRWGLNEKLFF
TRBV7-2	TRBD1	TRBJ1-1	.	TGTGCCAGCAGCTCCCCCGGTCAGGGGGGCACTGAAGCTTTCTTT	CASSSPGQGGTEAFF
TRBV4-1	.	TRBJ2-2	.	TGCGCCAGCAGCCAAGCCTTATCCGGGATAATCCTATACACCGGGGAGCTGTTTTTT	CASSQALSGIILYTGELFF
TRBV4-3	.	TRBJ2-7	.	TGCGCCAGCAGCCAATTTAGTGGGGCCCCCGAGCAGTACTTC	CASSQFSGAPEQYF
TRBV2	.	TRBJ1-6	once	TGTGCCAGCAGTGACGACGGGGTGAATTCACCCCTCCACTTT	CASSDDGVNSPLHF
TRBV7-2	.	TRBJ2-1	.	TGTGCCAGCAGCTCTTATAGCAGCGTGGGTGAGCAGTTCTTC	CASSSYSSVGEQFF
TRBV2	TRBD2	TRBJ2-1	.	TGTGCCAGCAGTGAAGGGCTAGCGGGATGGGGACACGAGCAGTTCTTC	CASSEGLAGWGHEQFF
TRBV15	.	TRBJ2-1	few	TGTGCCACGCGGCGGGCGGTCATTGGGGTTTCCTACAATGAGCAGTTCTTC	CATRRAVIGVSYNEQFF
TRBV7-8	TRBD1	TRBJ1-5	.	TGTGCCAGCAGCTACCACCGGGACAGAAGCAATCAGCCCCAGCATTTT	CASSYHRDRSNQPQHF
TRBV27	.	TRBJ1-2	.	TGTGCCAGCAGCCCTCTTTTGACAAACTATGGCTACACCTTC	CASSPLLTNYGYTF
TRBV7-2	.	TRBJ1-1	few	TGTGCCAGCAGCTTAGTGGGCAGCATGAACACTGAAGCTTTCTTT	CASSLVGSMNTEAFF
TRBV14	.	TRBJ2-2	.	TGTGCCAGCAGCCAACGCACAGGGTTTCGGGCCGGGGAGCTGTTTTTT	CASSQRTGFRAGELFF
TRBV23-1	.	TRBJ2-1	few	TGCGCCAGCAGTCACCCTAAGGGGGACAATGAGCAGTTCTTC	CASSHPKGDNEQFF
TRBV4-3	TRBD1	TRBJ1-1	.	TGCGCCAGCAGCCGCGGGACAGGGCGAACGAACACTGAAGCTTTCTTT	CASSRGTGRTNTEAFF
TRBV4-2	.	TRBJ2-3	few	TGTGCCAGCAGCCAAGGTCGCGTGGGCCTCGATACGCAGTATTTT	CASSQGRVGLDTQYF
TRBV19	.	TRBJ1-6	once	TGTGCCAGTACCGGACAGCTCTCCTATAATTCACCCCTCCACTTT	CASTGQLSYNSPLHF
TRBV28	.	TRBJ1-2	.	TGTGCCAGCAGTTTCGGGGGAACGAGGACGGGAGGCTACACCTTC	CASSFGGTRTGGYTF
TRBV7-6	TRBD1	TRBJ2-7	.	TGTGCCAGCAGCTTAGGCCCCCCGGGACAGACTTACGAGCAGTACTTC	CASSLGPPGQTYEQYF
TRBV5-1	.	TRBJ2-5	.	TGCGCCAGCAGCTTGGGACTGATTCCAGGGGACCAAGAGACCCAGTACTTC	CASSLGLIPGDQETQYF
TRBV5-4	TRBD1	TRBJ1-2	.	TGTGCCAGCAGTCTGGACAGGGTTCAATCTGGCTACACCTTC	CASSLDRVQSGYTF
TRBV28	TRBD1	TRBJ1-3	.	TGTGCCAGCAGTTCCGGCAGGGGGCCTGGAAACACCATATATTTT	CASSSGRGPGNTIYF
TRBV10-3	TRBD1	TRBJ1-5	.	TGTGCCATCAGTGAGTCAGGGGGACAGACCAATCAGCCCCAGCATTTT	CAISESGGQTNQPQHF
TRBV2	.	TRBJ1-3	.	TGTGCCAGCAGTGAAACAGCCTCGGGGGGAAACACCATATATTTT	CASSETASGGNTIYF
TRBV6-1	TRBD1	TRBJ1-4	few	TGTGCCAGCAGTGGACCGACAGGGGGAAATAATGAAAAACTGTTTTTT	CASSGPTGGNNEKLFF
TRBV29-1	TRBD2	TRBJ2-1	.	TGCAGCGTTGGGGGGCTAGCGGGCTCGGACAATGAGCAGTTCTTC	CSVGGLAGSDNEQFF
TRBV7-3	TRBD2	TRBJ2-3	.	TGTGCCAGCAGCCCGGGGATACGGGGGGGCCTATCAGATACGCAGTATTTT	CASSPGIRGGLSDTQYF